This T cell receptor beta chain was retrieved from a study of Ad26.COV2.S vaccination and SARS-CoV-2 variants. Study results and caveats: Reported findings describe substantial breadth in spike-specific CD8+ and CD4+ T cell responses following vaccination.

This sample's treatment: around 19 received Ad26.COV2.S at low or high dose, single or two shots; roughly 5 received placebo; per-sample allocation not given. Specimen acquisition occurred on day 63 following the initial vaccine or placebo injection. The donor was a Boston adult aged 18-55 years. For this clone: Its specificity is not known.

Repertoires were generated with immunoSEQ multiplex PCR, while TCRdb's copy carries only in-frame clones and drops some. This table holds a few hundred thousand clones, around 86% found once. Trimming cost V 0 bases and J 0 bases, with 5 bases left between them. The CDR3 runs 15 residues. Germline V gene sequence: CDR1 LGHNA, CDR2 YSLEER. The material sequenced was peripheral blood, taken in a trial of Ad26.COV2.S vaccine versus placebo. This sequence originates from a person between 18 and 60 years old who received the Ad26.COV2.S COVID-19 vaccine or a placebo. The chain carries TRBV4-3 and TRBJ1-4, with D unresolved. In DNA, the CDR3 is TGCGCCAGCAGCCAAGAGGACGCAACTAATGAAAAACTGTTTTTT. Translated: CASSQEDATNEKLFF.